This T cell receptor (beta chain) originates from a study of blood T cell repertoires in COVID-19. Study overall: The United States, Italy and Spain provided the acute and convalescent COVID-19 samples. Sources were T cells, B-cell-depleted T cells, or PBMCs; the material itself was cDNA or gDNA.

The method was immunoSEQ multiplex PCR; TCRdb's version includes in-frame clones alone and lacks a portion of them. The table shows approximately 110,000 clones, with about 84% occurring only once. The ends lost 5 bases at V and 5 bases at J; junction bases unmatched: 2. This CDR3 contains 12 residues. CDR1 and CDR2 from the germline V gene are MNHEY and SMNVEV (reference sequence). The TCR originated in a human donor in a cohort sampled during active COVID-19. The gene calls are TRBV27 and TRBJ2-7, with TRBD2 matching 8 bases. Sequenced material: peripheral blood. The CDR3 loop reads CASSPGGDEQYF. For the CDR3, the DNA is TGTGCCAGCAGTCCGGGGGGGGACGAGCAGTACTTC.